Following are 22 T cell receptor beta chains from one sample sequenced in a study of cytomegalovirus exposure and HLA in healthy donors. The PCR contained 60 Vbeta and 13 Jbeta primers. TCRdb keeps only in-frame clones here, not all; method: immunoSEQ multiplex PCR. The sample holds 200,000 to 250,000 clones, about 80% seen once. Sequenced: PBMCs. The receptors come from a man aged 35 to 55 in good health and CMV-seronegative.

The CDR3 DNA reads as TGTGCCAGCAGTTTATCTGGGTCCGGGGCTTTCTTT. Its translation is CASSLSGSGAFF. This chain joins TRBV28 and TRBJ1-1; unclear D gene. V lost 1 base to trimming and J lost 11 bases, with 11 bases between them. The CDR3 length is 12 residues. Looked up from germline, CDR1 is MDHEN and CDR2 is SYDVKM.

The CDR3 sequence: CASIQGSYEQYF. For the CDR3, the DNA is TGTGCCAGCATTCAGGGCTCCTACGAGCAGTACTTC. J is TRBJ2-7 and V is TRBV2; weak D call: TRBD1 (5 bases). V lost 7 bases and J 0 bases, leaving 7 bases between the germline ends. The CDR3 has 12 amino acids. The germline CDR1 and CDR2 sequences are SNHLY and FYNNEI.

CDR3 sequence reads: CASSLVGAPATNEKLFF. In DNA form, the CDR3 reads TGTGCCAGCAGTTTGGTGGGGGCGCCCGCAACTAATGAAAAACTGTTTTTT. The rearrangement uses TRBV28 and TRBJ1-4; a weak D match, TRBD1 (6 bases). Between the trimmed V and J ends, which lost 3 bases and 0 bases, there was a span of 14 bases. Germline lookup yields CDR1 MDHEN and CDR2 SYDVKM. There are 17 residues in the CDR3. Supplemented by reference TRBV28 and TRBJ1-4, the full variable domain reads DVKVTQSSRYLVKRTGEKVFLECVQDMDHENMFWYRQDPGLGLRLIYFSYDVKMKEKGDIPEGYSVSREKKERFSLILESASTNQTSMYLCASSLVGAPATNEKLFFGSGTQLSVL.

This rearrangement joins TRBV18 to TRBJ1-3; D not certain. Deletions cut 5 bases from V and 4 bases from J, with 12 bases between. The CDR3 runs to 14 residues. Germline V gene data show CDR1 as KGHSH and CDR2 as LQKENI. DNA of the CDR3: TGTGCCAGCTCAGGCGGAGCACCCGGAAACACCATATATTTT. Translating gives CASSGGAPGNTIYF.

To note about this clone: At one boundary the junction diverges from the germline segment, which might be a read error. The chain joins TRBV7-9 to TRBJ1-2, with TRBD1 matching over 7 bases. The CDR3 extends over 14 amino acids. Germline lookup yields CDR1 SEHNR and CDR2 FQNEAQ (reference sequence). CDR3 in amino acids: CSSSLDRDHYGYTF. CDR3 DNA sequence: TGTTCCAGCAGCCTAGACAGGGACCACTATGGCTACACCTTC.

This chain links TRBV27 with TRBJ2-5; TRBD1 agrees at 9 bases. V trimming: 5 bases; J trimming: 6 bases; junction bases outside the gene matches: 4. The CDR3 contains 13 residues. Germline CDR1 reads MNHEY; CDR2 reads SMNVEV (reference sequence). In DNA form, the CDR3 reads TGTGCCAGCAGTCCGACAGGGGGAAAGACCCAGTACTTC. Protein product: CASSPTGGKTQYF.

This clone was seen a single time. The V and J genes are TRBV6-5 and TRBJ1-2; no definite D call. The CDR3 consists of 14 residues. CDR1 is MNHEY, CDR2 SVGAGI, per germline. V was clipped by 2 bases and J by 7 bases, with 14 bases between them. The CDR3 DNA is TGTGCCAGCAGTTACCAGGACGGGGTCTCTGGCTACACCTTC. Residues: CASSYQDGVSGYTF.

The chain uses TRBV27 and TRBJ2-1; D is undetermined. V shed 3 bases and J shed 5 bases, with 14 bases lying between them. The germline CDR1 and CDR2 sequences are MNHEY and SMNVEV (reference sequence). This CDR3 has 15 residues. The CDR3 coding sequence is TGTGCCAGCAGTTTGTTGGGCCCTATACACAATGAGCAGTTCTTC. Protein sequence: CASSLLGPIHNEQFF.

This clone was seen more than once but under ten times. The chain is built from TRBV4-1 and TRBJ1-6, with D perhaps matching TRBD1 (5 bases). This CDR3 contains 18 residues. V dropped 0 bases and J dropped 7 bases, with 19 bases sitting between them. The germline V gene encodes CDR1 MGHRA and CDR2 YSYEKL. CDR3 coding DNA: TGCGCCAGCAGCCAAGATCCAAGGGACTCCGTTCCGAATTCACCCCTCCACTTT. Residues: CASSQDPRDSVPNSPLHF.

This clone was counted between two and nine times. CDR3 DNA: TGTGCCAGCAGACAACGACAGGGGGGTGGCTACACCTTC. As protein: CASRQRQGGGYTF. The chain links TRBV6-5 to TRBJ1-2, with TRBD1 matching 9 bases. Germline values: CDR1 MNHEY, CDR2 SVGAGI. The CDR3 contains 13 residues. V was pared by 6 bases and J by 7 bases, with 6 bases of the junction left unmatched.

This chain connects TRBV7-2 to TRBJ2-5; D gene uncertain. The CDR3 runs 12 residues. Germline-derived CDR1 and CDR2 are SGHTA and FQGNSA. V lost 7 bases and J 1 base, leaving 7 bases between the germline ends. This CDR3 reads CASKPGQETQYF. The DNA for the CDR3 is TGTGCCAGCAAGCCAGGCCAAGAGACCCAGTACTTC. The entire variable domain, with the rest obtained from reference TRBV7-2 and TRBJ2-5, is as follows: GAGVSQSPSNKVTEKGKDVELRCDPISGHTALYWYRQSLGQGLEFLIYFQGNSAPDKSGLPSDRFSAERTGGSVSTLTIQRTQQEDSAVYLCASKPGQETQYFGPGTRLLVL.

This clone appeared a few times. The chain's CDR3 is CSAGQVAEAFF. The DNA for the CDR3 is TGCAGTGCAGGACAGGTAGCTGAAGCTTTCTTT. This chain links TRBV20-1 with TRBJ1-1; 7 bases fit TRBD1. With V trimmed by 6 bases and J by 6 bases, 4 bases remained unmatched. The CDR3 has 11 residues. Germline V gene sequence: CDR1 DFQATT, CDR2 SNEGSKA (reference sequence).

The CDR3 DNA is TGTGCCAGCAGCTTAGCTCGGGACGGGAGGGACTATGGCTACACCTTC. This encodes CASSLARDGRDYGYTF. This chain connects TRBV7-8 to TRBJ1-2; D may be TRBD1 (5 bases). This CDR3 contains 16 residues. Per germline, CDR1 SGHVS and CDR2 FQNEAQ. Trimming took 0 bases from V and 3 from J, leaving 14 bases between them.

The chain uses TRBV11-2 and TRBJ2-3, with 12 bases lining up with TRBD2. CDR1 is SGHAT, CDR2 FQNNGV, per germline. The CDR3 sequence is 15 residues long. J gave up 6 bases and V 4 bases, and 5 bases lay outside the gene matches. The CDR3 nucleotides read TGTGCCAGCAGCTCTAGACTAGCGGGAGAGGATACGCAGTATTTT. This sequence encodes CASSSRLAGEDTQYF. The entire variable domain, with the rest obtained from reference TRBV11-2 and TRBJ2-3, is as follows: EAGVAQSPRYKIIEKRQSVAFWCNPISGHATLYWYQQILGQGPKLLIQFQNNGVVDDSQLPKDRFSAERLKGVDSTLKIQPAKLEDSAVYLCASSSRLAGEDTQYFGPGTRLTVL.

The rearrangement uses TRBV9 and TRBJ1-1; D perhaps matches TRBD1 (6 bases). The V end lost 3 bases, the J end lost 3 bases, and 6 bases lay between the germline ends. This CDR3 contains 12 residues. Germline lookup yields CDR1 SGDLS and CDR2 YYNGEE. DNA for the CDR3: TGTGCCAGCAGCGAGGGGGACACTGAAGCTTTCTTT. It translates to CASSEGDTEAFF.

The chain links TRBV7-6 to TRBJ2-1, with a tentative D call TRBD2 (6 bases). CDR3 length: 15 residues. The V gene lost 3 bases and the J gene lost 6 bases, with 15 bases spanning the gap. CDR1 SGHVS and CDR2 FNYEAQ come from the germline V gene. This CDR3 reads CASSFAPEGGNEQFF. CDR3 coding DNA: TGTGCCAGCAGCTTCGCCCCGGAGGGAGGCAATGAGCAGTTCTTC.

The CDR3 DNA reads as TGTGCCAGCAGCGTAGGAGGGTTCACTGAAGCTTTCTTT. This sequence encodes CASSVGGFTEAFF. V and J are TRBV9 and TRBJ1-1, with D unclear. The CDR3 has 13 residues. Germline lookup yields CDR1 SGDLS and CDR2 YYNGEE. Deletions cut 0 bases from V and 4 bases from J, with 7 bases between.

The V and J genes are TRBV6-5 and TRBJ1-1; D is ambiguous. Germline CDR1 reads MNHEY; CDR2 reads SVGAGI. V lost 5 bases, J lost 6 bases, and 13 bases lay in between. The CDR3 is made up of 13 amino acids. The CDR3: CASSEARAAEAFF. In DNA, the CDR3 is TGTGCCAGCAGTGAAGCGCGGGCGGCTGAAGCTTTCTTT.

This clone was seen a handful of times. The chain couples TRBV6-6 to TRBJ1-1; TRBD1 matches 9 bases. V shed 5 bases, J shed 7 bases, and the junction held 5 bases outside the gene matches. CDR1 and CDR2 (germline): MNHNY, SVGAGI (reference sequence). The CDR3 contains 13 residues. The CDR3 nucleotides read TGTGCCAGCAGTAGGGGACAGGGAAATGAAGCTTTCTTT. This translates into CASSRGQGNEAFF.

CDR3 loop: CASTSGAGGASGANVLTF. Here the CDR3 DNA reads TGTGCCAGCACCTCGGGAGCGGGGGGCGCCTCTGGGGCCAACGTCCTGACTTTC. The V gene is TRBV9, the J gene TRBJ2-6, with 9 positions matching TRBD2. The J segment lost 0 bases and the V segment lost 6 bases, leaving 10 bases of the junction unmatched. Germline V gene lookup returns CDR1 SGDLS and CDR2 YYNGEE. The CDR3 covers 18 residues.

The chain links TRBV28 to TRBJ2-3; 8 bases map to TRBD2. V shed 4 bases, J shed 6 bases, and the junction held 9 bases outside the gene matches. This CDR3 region has 15 residues. The germline V gene encodes CDR1 MDHEN and CDR2 SYDVKM. The CDR3 DNA reads as TGTGCCAGCAGTTGGGGACTAGGAGCGCTCGATACGCAGTATTTT. It encodes CASSWGLGALDTQYF.

This clone was detected only once. The rearrangement links TRBV7-9 to TRBJ2-2; tentatively, D is TRBD2 (6 bases). V was cut by 2 bases and J by 5 bases, with 12 bases left in between. Germline V CDR1 and CDR2: SEHNR, FQNEAQ (reference sequence). CDR3 length: 15 residues. CDR3 sequence reads: CASSLLQAGTGELFF. CDR3 nucleotides: TGTGCCAGCAGCTTATTGCAGGCGGGGACCGGGGAGCTGTTTTTT.